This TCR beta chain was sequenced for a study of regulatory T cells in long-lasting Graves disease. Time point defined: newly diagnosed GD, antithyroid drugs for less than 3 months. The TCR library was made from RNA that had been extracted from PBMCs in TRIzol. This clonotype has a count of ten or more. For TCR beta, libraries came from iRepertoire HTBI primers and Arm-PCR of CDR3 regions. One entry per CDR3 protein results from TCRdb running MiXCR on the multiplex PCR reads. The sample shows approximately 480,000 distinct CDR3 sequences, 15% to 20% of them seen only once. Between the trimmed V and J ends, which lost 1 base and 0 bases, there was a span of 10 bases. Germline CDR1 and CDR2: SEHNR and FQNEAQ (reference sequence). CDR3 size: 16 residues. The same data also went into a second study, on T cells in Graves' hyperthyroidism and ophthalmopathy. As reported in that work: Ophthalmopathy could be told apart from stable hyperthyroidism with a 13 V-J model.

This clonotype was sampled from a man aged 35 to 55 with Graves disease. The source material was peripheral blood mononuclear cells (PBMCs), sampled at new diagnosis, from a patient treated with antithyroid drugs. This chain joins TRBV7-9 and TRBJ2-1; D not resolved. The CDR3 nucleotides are TGTGCCAGCAGCTTAGGCGTCACAAGCTCCTACAATGAGCAGTTCTTC. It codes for CASSLGVTSSYNEQFF.